This is a list of T cell receptor beta chains from one sample in a study of shared clonotypes between healthy human individuals. Here immunoSEQ multiplex PCR was the method, and the copy in TCRdb shows in-frame clones only, minus some. The table has 2.3 million or so clones, approximately 93% seen once. The source material was naive CD4+ T cells from PBMCs. The receptors were sampled from a man aged 18 to 35 in good health. Some clones in this sample may be carry-over from other donors' samples. CDR3s include the opening cysteine and the closing phenylalanine or tryptophan. The D gene is left open where the match is weak. A clone size is listed for some rows: how often the clone was seen (once, few, many), or a class if it is expanded.

>-|TRBJ2-5|TRBV27|once
TGTGCCAGCGACCTTGACGGAGAGACCCAGTACTTC
CASDLDGETQYF
>TRBD1|TRBJ1-4|TRBV7-9|-
TGTGCCAGCAGCCAGGGACAGGGAGAAAAACTGTTTTTT
CASSQGQGEKLFF
>TRBD1|TRBJ1-2|TRBV7-2|-
TGTGCCAGCAGTTTAGGGGGCGCGGGTGGCTACACCTTC
CASSLGGAGGYTF
>-|TRBJ1-1|TRBV9|-
TGTGCCAGCAGCGTAATTCAGGTTGGCACTGAAGCTTTCTTT
CASSVIQVGTEAFF
>-|TRBJ1-4|TRBV28|-
TGTGCCAGCAGAGTACCCACTAATGAAAAACTGTTTTTT
CASRVPTNEKLFF
>-|TRBJ2-3|TRBV11-2|-
TGTGCCAGCAGCTTAGGACAGTACACAGATACGCAGTATTTT
CASSLGQYTDTQYF
>TRBD2|TRBJ2-7|TRBV28|-
TGTGCCAGCAGTCTAAAATTGGGACTAGCTCGTTCCTACGAGCAGTACTTC
CASSLKLGLARSYEQYF
>TRBD2|TRBJ2-2|TRBV23-1|-
TGCGCCAGCAGTCAATCCCGGGGGGCCGGGGAGCTGTTTTTT
CASSQSRGAGELFF
>-|TRBJ2-7|TRBV30|once
TGTGCCTGGAGTGTTCTTCCCGCTTCCGAGCAGTACTTC
CAWSVLPASEQYF
>-|TRBJ2-5|TRBV14|-
TGTGCCAGCAGCCCAGGTAGAGCGGCCCAAGAGACCCAGTACTTC
CASSPGRAAQETQYF
>-|TRBJ2-7|TRBV6-6|-
TGTGCCAGCAGTTATAGGCCGGACTCCTACGAGCAGTACTTC
CASSYRPDSYEQYF
>-|TRBJ1-5|TRBV30|few
TGTGCCTGGAGTCCACAGGGACGGAATCAGCCCCAGCATTTT
CAWSPQGRNQPQHF
>-|TRBJ2-1|TRBV5-8|-
TGTGCCAGCAGCCTAGGGGTAGCTGGGTACAATGAGCAGTTCTTC
CASSLGVAGYNEQFF
>-|TRBJ2-3|TRBV4-1|-
TGCGCCAGCAGCCAAGTGATGTCAGGGTCAGATACGCAGTATTTT
CASSQVMSGSDTQYF
>TRBD2|TRBJ2-3|TRBV19|once
TGTGCCAGTAGTCACAACGCTCGCAGCGGGAGAGGAGATACGCAGTATTTT
CASSHNARSGRGDTQYF
>-|TRBJ2-3|TRBV5-1|-
TGCGCCAGCAGCCCCGTGCAGCGGGTTAGCACAGATACGCAGTATTTT
CASSPVQRVSTDTQYF
>-|TRBJ2-5|TRBV18|once
TGTGCCAGCTCACCATCGAACGGTGGGGGCTATGAGACCCAGTACTTC
CASSPSNGGGYETQYF
>-|TRBJ1-5|TRBV28|-
TGTGCCAGCAGGCCCGGAGGGGGGGAACTTTGGCAGCCCCAGCATTTT
CASRPGGGELWQPQHF
>-|TRBJ1-4|TRBV7-8|few
TGTGCCAGCAGCCCCCGACTGACGGGAACAACAACTAATGAAAAACTGTTTTTT
CASSPRLTGTTTNEKLFF
>-|TRBJ2-1|TRBV5-1|few
TGCGCCAGCAGCTTGGAGGGTGAGCAGTTCTTC
CASSLEGEQFF
>-|TRBJ2-7|TRBV4-1|-
TGCGCCAGCAGCCAAAATGAGGACAGTTGGACCTACGAGCAGTACTTC
CASSQNEDSWTYEQYF
>-|TRBJ2-7|TRBV5-1|-
TGCGCCAGCAGCGCGAGCTCCTACGAGCAGTACTTC
CASSASSYEQYF
>-|TRBJ2-3|TRBV29-1|-
TGCAGCGCCGGGCCAGATACGCAGTATTTT
CSAGPDTQYF
>-|TRBJ2-5|TRBV18|-
TGTGCCAGCTCACCGTCTCCCTCGGAGACCCAGTACTTC
CASSPSPSETQYF
>-|TRBJ2-7|TRBV4-1|-
TGCGCCAGCAGCCCCATAGTTGGCTACGAGCAGTACTTC
CASSPIVGYEQYF
>TRBD1|TRBJ2-3|TRBV7-3|-
TGTGCCAGCAGAAAGGGACAGACGGGGACAGATACGCAGTATTTT
CASRKGQTGTDTQYF
>-|TRBJ2-3|TRBV7-9|-
TGTGCCAGCAGCTTAGCCCAGGACCTGTACACAGATACGCAGTATTTT
CASSLAQDLYTDTQYF
>TRBD1|TRBJ2-5|TRBV5-1|-
TGCGCCAGCAGCTTAAGACCTTCCGGGACAGGGCACTTTCAGGAGACCCAGTACTTC
CASSLRPSGTGHFQETQYF
>-|TRBJ2-1|TRBV7-3|-
TGTGCCAGCAGCTTAACCTCCGATGGCGGCCGTCTCAATGAGCAGTTCTTC
CASSLTSDGGRLNEQFF
>-|TRBJ2-3|TRBV28|-
TGTGCCAGCAGTGTGGGTGGGGGAGGCGCAGATACGCAGTATTTT
CASSVGGGGADTQYF
>TRBD1|TRBJ1-4|TRBV14|-
TGTGCCAGCAGCCAAGATCCGTACATCGGACAGGTTAATGAAAAACTGTTTTTT
CASSQDPYIGQVNEKLFF
>TRBD1|TRBJ2-7|TRBV9|-
TGTGCCAGCAGTACTGGGATGAGGACAGGGGGCAACGAGCAGTACTTC
CASSTGMRTGGNEQYF
>TRBD2|TRBJ2-1|TRBV5-1|-
TGCGCCAGCACCCCCCCCCTAGCGGGCAACAATGAGCAGTTCTTC
CASTPPLAGNNEQFF
>-|TRBJ1-1|TRBV15|-
TGTGCCACCAGCTTGACCGGAGGCTTCCCTGAAGCTTTCTTT
CATSLTGGFPEAFF
>TRBD1|TRBJ2-5|TRBV5-1|-
TGCGCCAGCAGCCTCGCCGGGACAGGGGGAGAGACCCAGTACTTC
CASSLAGTGGETQYF
>-|TRBJ2-1|TRBV15|once
TGTGCCACCAGCAGGGGAACAGAGTCCTACAATGAGCAGTTCTTC
CATSRGTESYNEQFF
>-|TRBJ2-7|TRBV7-2|once
TGTGCCAGCAGCCCTTGGGCCAGCGAACCCTACGAGCAGTACTTC
CASSPWASEPYEQYF
>TRBD2|TRBJ2-3|TRBV5-1|once
TGCGCCAGCAGCTTGAGGACTAGCGGGAGAACAGATACGCAGTATTTT
CASSLRTSGRTDTQYF
>TRBD1|TRBJ1-5|TRBV5-1|-
TGCGCCAGCAGCCTGAATCCACAGGGGGCTAGCAATCAGCCCCAGCATTTT
CASSLNPQGASNQPQHF
>TRBD1|TRBJ2-1|TRBV19|few
TGTGCCAGTAGTATAAGGGACAGGCACAATGAGCAGTTCTTC
CASSIRDRHNEQFF
>-|TRBJ1-2|TRBV29-1|-
TGCAGCGGTAGGGGCAGGGACGACTATGGCTACACCTTC
CSGRGRDDYGYTF
>TRBD2|TRBJ2-1|TRBV25-1|-
TGTGCCAGCAGTGACACTCGGGGACTAGCAGTATACAATGAGCAGTTCTTC
CASSDTRGLAVYNEQFF
>-|TRBJ2-1|TRBV29-1|-
TGCAGCGTTGAAGAAAGTCTCAGGCTCAGAAAGTGGAACAATGAGCAGTTCTTC
CSVEESLRLRKWNNEQFF
>TRBD2|TRBJ2-2|TRBV4-1|-
TGCGCCAGCAGCCAATCAGGGAGGGCCTTCACCGGGGAGCTGTTTTTT
CASSQSGRAFTGELFF
>-|TRBJ1-3|TRBV6-5|-
TGTGCCAGCAGTTGGGACCCTGGAAACACCATATATTTT
CASSWDPGNTIYF
>TRBD1|TRBJ2-5|TRBV6-5|-
TGTGCCAGCAAGGTCGTCAGGGGGCAATGGGAGACCCAGTACTTC
CASKVVRGQWETQYF
>-|TRBJ2-5|TRBV10-3|-
TGTGCCATCACACGGGAGACCCAGTACTTC
CAITRETQYF
>-|TRBJ1-3|TRBV2|-
TGTGCCAGCAGTGATTTCGGAATGCAGGGGAGCTCTGGAAACACCATATATTTT
CASSDFGMQGSSGNTIYF
>TRBD2|TRBJ2-1|TRBV28|-
TGTGCCAGCAACCTAGCGGGAGGCCTTTACAATGAGCAGTTCTTC
CASNLAGGLYNEQFF
>TRBD2|TRBJ2-1|TRBV10-3|-
TGTGCCATCAGTGATCCCGCTAGCGGGAGCTCCTACAATGAGCAGTTCTTC
CAISDPASGSSYNEQFF